The rows below give T cell receptor beta chains drawn from one sample of a study of human T cells and chemical hapten exposure. TCRdb re-analysed the RACE reads in MiXCR, keeping a single row per CDR3 protein. The sample has some 400,000 distinct CDR3 sequences, 4% to 5.5% seen once. The sequencing here drew on whole blood, taken in connection with sensitization to the hapten diphenylcyclopropenone (DPC). The origin of the receptors is a woman between 45 and 60 years old with alopecia areata. Some clones in this sample may be carry-over from other donors' samples. Both conserved end residues are part of each CDR3. Each record gives: CDR3 length, V gene, J gene, D gene, clone size, CDR3 protein, CDR3 DNA. A D gene is named only where the DNA matches it firmly. Rows may omit the clone size; those that give it use once, few, many or a size class.

>13|TRBV6-6|TRBJ2-3|NA|many
CASRVPSTDTQYF
TGTGCCAGCCGGGTTCCTAGCACAGATACGCAGTATTTT
>19|TRBV20-1|TRBJ2-5|TRBD1|many
CSARDLRPPGQGLFETQYF
TGCAGTGCTAGAGATCTTCGTCCTCCGGGACAGGGTTTGTTTGAGACCCAGTACTTC
>17|TRBV29-1|TRBJ2-4|TRBD2|many
CSVIPGLAGGAKNIQYF
TGCAGCGTAATCCCGGGACTAGCGGGAGGGGCCAAAAACATTCAGTACTTC
>15|TRBV15|TRBJ2-4|NA|NA
CATSRDRGEGWGQYF
TGTGCCACCAGCAGAGATCGGGGTGAGGGATGGGGCCAGTACTTC
>15|TRBV28|TRBJ2-3|TRBD1|few
CASSPRQGSTDTQYF
TGTGCCAGCAGTCCGCGACAGGGTTCAACAGATACGCAGTATTTT
>17|TRBV6-5|TRBJ1-1|NA|NA
CASSPNRMGTHRSEAFF
TGTGCCAGCAGTCCCAACAGGATGGGGACTCACCGATCTGAAGCTTTCTTT
>14|TRBV7-2|TRBJ1-2|NA|NA
CASSTFSRSMGYTF
TGTGCCAGCAGCACTTTTTCCAGATCGATGGGCTACACCTTC
>12|TRBV12-3/TRBV12-4|TRBJ1-2|NA|NA
CASSFNLYGYTF
TGTGCCAGCAGTTTCAACCTCTATGGCTACACCTTC
>14|TRBV24-1|TRBJ1-2|NA|many
CATSDFKGRYGYTF
TGTGCCACCAGTGATTTTAAGGGTCGCTATGGCTACACCTTC
>15|TRBV12-3/TRBV12-4|TRBJ1-6|NA|NA
CASSLEKILERTLHF
TGTGCCAGCAGTTTAGAAAAGATCCTGGAAAGGACCCTCCACTTT
>14|TRBV24-1|TRBJ2-7|NA|few
CATSDGAALEEQYF
TGTGCCACCAGTGATGGGGCTGCCCTCGAGGAGCAGTACTTC
>15|TRBV29-1|TRBJ2-3|NA|many
CSVTRGGGRTDTQYF
TGCAGCGTTACACGAGGAGGGGGAAGGACAGATACGCAGTATTTT
>13|TRBV9|TRBJ1-1|NA|few
CASSVDWSTEAFF
TGTGCCAGCAGCGTAGACTGGAGCACTGAAGCTTTCTTT
>17|TRBV6-2/TRBV6-3|TRBJ1-1|NA|many
CASSYRGEGRRNTEAFF
TGTGCCAGCAGTTACAGAGGGGAAGGACGTAGAAACACTGAAGCTTTCTTT
>13|TRBV29-1|TRBJ2-2|NA|few
CSVPGAHTGELFF
TGCAGCGTTCCAGGGGCACACACCGGGGAGCTGTTTTTT
>14|TRBV29-1|TRBJ2-4|NA|many
CSVEDAGAKNIQYF
TGCAGCGTTGAAGATGCGGGAGCCAAAAACATTCAGTACTTC
>17|TRBV5-1|TRBJ2-6|NA|few
CASSTTGYSSGANVLTF
TGCGCCAGCAGCACAACAGGGTATAGTTCTGGGGCCAACGTCCTGACTTTC
>18|TRBV7-9|TRBJ2-1|TRBD2|many
CASSGTSGRLSSYNEQFF
TGTGCCAGCAGCGGGACTAGCGGGAGGTTAAGCTCCTACAATGAGCAGTTCTTC
>12|TRBV7-2|TRBJ1-1|NA|many
CASSWPYTEAFF
TGTGCCAGCAGCTGGCCGTACACTGAAGCTTTCTTT
>16|TRBV6-1|TRBJ2-2|TRBD2|many
CASSERVRGGTGELFF
TGTGCCAGCAGTGAAAGGGTGCGGGGGGGCACCGGGGAGCTGTTTTTT
>12|TRBV2|TRBJ1-2|NA|few
CASRETAGGYTF
TGTGCCAGCAGGGAGACAGCGGGAGGCTACACCTTC
>15|TRBV25-1|TRBJ2-1|TRBD2|few
CASSKGGGPYNEQFF
TGTGCCAGCAGTAAAGGCGGGGGGCCGTACAATGAGCAGTTCTTC